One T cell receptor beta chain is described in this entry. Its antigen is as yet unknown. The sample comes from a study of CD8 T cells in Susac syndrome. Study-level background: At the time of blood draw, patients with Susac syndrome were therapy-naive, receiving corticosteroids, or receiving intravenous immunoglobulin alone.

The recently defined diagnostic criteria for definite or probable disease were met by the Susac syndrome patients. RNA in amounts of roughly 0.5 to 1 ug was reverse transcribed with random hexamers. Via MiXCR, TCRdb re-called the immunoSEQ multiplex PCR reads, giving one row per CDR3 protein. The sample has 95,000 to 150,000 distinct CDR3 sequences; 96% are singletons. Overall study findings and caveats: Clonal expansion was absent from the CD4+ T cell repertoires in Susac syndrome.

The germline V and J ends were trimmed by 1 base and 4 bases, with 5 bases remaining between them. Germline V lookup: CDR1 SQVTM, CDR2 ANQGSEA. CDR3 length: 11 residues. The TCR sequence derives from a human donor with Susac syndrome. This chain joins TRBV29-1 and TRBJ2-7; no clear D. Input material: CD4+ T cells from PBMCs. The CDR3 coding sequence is TGCAGCGTTGAAGGGGTTTACGAGCAGTACTTC. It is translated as CSVEGVYEQYF.